The text below deals with one T cell receptor (beta chain). As yet, its antigen is unknown. In the PCR, 60 Vbeta and 13 Jbeta primers were used. TCRdb's copy holds only in-frame clones and misses some; the assay was immunoSEQ multiplex PCR. The sample records around 150,000 clones, 70% to 85% being singletons. This record belongs to a study of cytomegalovirus exposure and HLA in healthy donors. General observations from the study: In a later analysis, a missense DCLRE1C variant was linked to TCR beta V- and J-gene trimming.

Trimming removed 4 bases from V and 4 bases from J, with 17 bases in between. The V gene's germline CDR1 is SGHRS and CDR2 YFSETQ. The CDR3 spans 15 residues. The chain employs TRBV5-1 and TRBJ1-2; tentative D call: TRBD1 (6 bases). The source is a man in his forties or fifties in good health and CMV-seropositive. Specimen: PBMCs. CDR3 residues: CASSLGTPSGYGYTF. The CDR3 coding sequence is TGCGCCAGCAGCCTCGGGACACCATCTGGCTATGGCTACACCTTC.